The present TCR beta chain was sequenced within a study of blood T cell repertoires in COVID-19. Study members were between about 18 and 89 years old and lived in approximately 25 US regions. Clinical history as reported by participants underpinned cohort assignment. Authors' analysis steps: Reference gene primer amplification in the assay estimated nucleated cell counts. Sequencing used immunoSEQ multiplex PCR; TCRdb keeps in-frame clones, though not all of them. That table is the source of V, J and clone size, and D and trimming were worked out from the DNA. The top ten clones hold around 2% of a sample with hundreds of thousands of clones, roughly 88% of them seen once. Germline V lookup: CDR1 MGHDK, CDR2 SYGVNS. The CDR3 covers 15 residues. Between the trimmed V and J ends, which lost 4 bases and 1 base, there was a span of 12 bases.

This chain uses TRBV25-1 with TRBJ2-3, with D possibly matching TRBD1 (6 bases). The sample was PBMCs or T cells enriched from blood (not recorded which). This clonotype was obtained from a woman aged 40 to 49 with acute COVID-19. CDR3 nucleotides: TGTGCCAGCAGTGGTTCGACAGGTCGCACAGATACGCAGTATTTT. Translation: CASSGSTGRTDTQYF.